These 27 T cell receptor beta chains share one sample of origin, sequenced in a study of identifying expanded T cells in peripheral blood. Repertoires were generated with immunoSEQ multiplex PCR, while TCRdb's copy carries only in-frame clones and drops some. The sample contains about 94,000 clones, approximately 91% of which appear only once. Sequencing was carried out using blood. Receptors originate from a person aged 18 to 69 in good health.

The rearrangement uses TRBV10-2 and TRBJ2-2; possibly TRBD2 for D (6 bases). The germline V and J ends were trimmed by 6 bases and 0 bases, with 11 bases remaining between them. Looked up from germline, CDR1 is WSHSY and CDR2 is SAAADI. This CDR3 comprises 15 residues. DNA for the CDR3: TGCGCCAGCAGAGGAGGGACTTCGAACACCGGGGAGCTGTTTTTT. This codes for CASRGGTSNTGELFF.

A word on this clone: A junction end diverges from the germline sequence, so it may reflect a read error. The chain links TRBV6-5 to TRBJ2-1; TRBD2 agrees at 10 bases. This CDR3 has 15 residues. Per germline, CDR1 MNHEY and CDR2 SVGAGI. CDR3 nucleotides: TGTGCCAGCAGTGACTCGAGCGGGGGGGCCAATGAGCAGTTCTTC. Protein sequence: CASSDSSGGANEQFF.

The chain couples TRBV5-1 to TRBJ2-1, with 9 bases matching TRBD2. The V gene end was trimmed by 4 bases and the J gene end by 0 bases; junction bases not matched to a gene: 2. The CDR3 is made up of 15 amino acids. Germline V gene data show CDR1 as SGHRS and CDR2 as YFSETQ. This CDR3 is CASSGLASSYNEQFF. The CDR3 nucleotides are TGCGCCAGCAGCGGACTAGCGAGCTCCTACAATGAGCAGTTCTTC.

The chain recombines TRBV7-2 with TRBJ2-3; a possible D gene is TRBD1 (6 bases). The CDR3 is 17 amino acids. Germline V gene sequence: CDR1 SGHTA, CDR2 FQGNSA. V was clipped by 1 base and J by 8 bases, with 22 bases between them. DNA for the CDR3: TGTGCCAGCAGCTTAGGGGGGCAGAGGTTTGGAACGGTTACGCAGTATTTT. It yields the protein CASSLGGQRFGTVTQYF.

The J gene is TRBJ1-2, the V gene TRBV7-3; D possibly corresponds to TRBD1 (6 bases). Germline V CDR1 and CDR2: SGHTA, FQGTGA. The CDR3 has 14 amino acids. The ends were cut back, 4 bases at V and 7 bases at J, with 16 bases in the middle. DNA for the CDR3: TGTGCCAGCAGCTCAAATGGACAGATATCTGGCTACACCTTC. Amino acids: CASSSNGQISGYTF.

The chain combines TRBV4-3 with TRBJ1-1; 7 positions match TRBD1. V shed 5 bases and J 6 bases; nucleotides not matched to a gene: 18. CDR1 is LGHNA and CDR2 is YSLEER in the germline V gene. The CDR3 is 17 amino acids. CDR3 in amino acids: CASSTHPGPQGFAEAFF. DNA of the CDR3: TGCGCCAGCAGCACTCACCCTGGACCACAGGGGTTTGCTGAAGCTTTCTTT.

The chain is built from TRBV19 and TRBJ1-2; D might be TRBD1 (5 bases). Germline CDR1 LNHDA, CDR2 SQIVND (reference sequence). V was shortened by 7 bases and J by 8 bases, with 23 bases between the two germline ends. There are 15 residues in the CDR3. Here the CDR3 reads CASIMRGDFYGGYTF. As DNA, the CDR3 is TGTGCCAGTATTATGAGGGGTGACTTTTACGGGGGCTACACCTTC.

This chain uses TRBV30 with TRBJ1-2, with 10 positions matching TRBD1. After removal of 2 bases from V and 1 base from J, the junction contained 7 bases not matched to a gene. This CDR3 has 16 residues. Germline V gives CDR1 GTSNPN, CDR2 SVGIG (reference sequence). CDR3 loop: CAWSPWGTGVNYGYTF. The CDR3 nucleotides read TGTGCCTGGAGTCCGTGGGGGACAGGGGTTAACTATGGCTACACCTTC.

The chain uses TRBV9 and TRBJ2-5; D unresolved. The V gene lost 0 bases and the J gene lost 5 bases, with 11 bases spanning the gap. There are 14 residues in the CDR3. Per germline, CDR1 SGDLS and CDR2 YYNGEE. CDR3 sequence: CASSVGRGWETQYF. In nucleotides, the CDR3 is TGTGCCAGCAGCGTAGGCAGAGGTTGGGAGACCCAGTACTTC. The variable domain in full, completed from reference TRBV9 and TRBJ2-5, reads DSGVTQTPKHLITATGQRVTLRCSPRSGDLSVYWYQQSLDQGLQFLIQYYNGEERAKGNILERFSAQQFPDLHSELNLSSLELGDSALYFCASSVGRGWETQYFGPGTRLLVL.

The CDR3 spells CASSVREAYGYTF. The CDR3 DNA follows: TGTGCCAGCAGCGTTAGAGAGGCATATGGCTACACCTTC. The gene calls are TRBV14 and TRBJ1-2, with unresolved D. Germline-derived CDR1 and CDR2 are SGHDN and FVKESK. The CDR3 consists of 13 residues. Trimming removed 5 bases from V and 5 bases from J, with 12 bases in between. Drawing the rest from reference TRBV14 and TRBJ1-2, the complete variable domain is EAGVTQFPSHSVIEKGQTVTLRCDPISGHDNLYWYRRVMGKEIKFLLHFVKESKQDESGMPNNRFLAERTGGTYSTLKVQPAELEDSGVYFCASSVREAYGYTFGSGTRLTVV.

This chain uses TRBV5-4 with TRBJ1-2; maybe TRBD1 (6 bases). V gave up 6 bases and J gave up 6 bases, with 21 bases separating them. This CDR3 comprises 15 residues. Per the germline V gene, CDR1 is SGHNT and CDR2 is YYREEE (reference sequence). CDR3 coding DNA: TGTGCCAGCACCAGTCCGGGACACCGAACCGATGGCTACACCTTC. It translates to CASTSPGHRTDGYTF.

This sequence joins TRBV7-2 and TRBJ1-2; 7 positions agree with TRBD1. The germline CDR1 and CDR2 sequences are SGHTA and FQGNSA. This CDR3 is 12 amino acids long. The V segment lost 5 bases and the J segment 9 bases; nucleotides outside the gene matches: 6. The CDR3 sequence is CASSVHRGSYTF. The CDR3 nucleotides are TGTGCCAGCAGCGTTCACAGGGGAAGCTACACCTTC.

CDR3 loop: CASSSSGRGPDTQYF. CDR3 DNA: TGTGCCAGCAGCTCTAGCGGGAGGGGGCCAGATACGCAGTATTTT. J is TRBJ2-3 and V is TRBV13, with 12 bases aligning to TRBD2. The CDR3 extends over 15 amino acids. The V segment lost 4 bases and the J segment 4 bases; nucleotides outside the gene matches: 3. In germline, CDR1 is PRHDT, CDR2 FYEKMQ (reference sequence).

This chain uses TRBV19 with TRBJ2-7; possibly TRBD1 for D (6 bases). Per the germline V gene, CDR1 is LNHDA and CDR2 is SQIVND (reference sequence). Trimming removed 1 base from V and 6 bases from J, with 10 bases in between. CDR3 length: 13 residues. The CDR3 DNA reads TGTGCCAGTAGTATAGCCGGACAGTTCGAGCAGTACTTC. Its protein is CASSIAGQFEQYF.

The chain couples TRBV9 to TRBJ2-1, with D possibly matching TRBD2 (5 bases). The CDR3 is made up of 14 amino acids. Trimming took off 3 bases at V and 5 bases at J, with 12 bases between the two ends. Germline V gives CDR1 SGDLS, CDR2 YYNGEE. CDR3 sequence: CASSGYGGHNEQFF. The CDR3 nucleotides are TGTGCCAGCAGCGGGTACGGCGGGCACAATGAGCAGTTCTTC.

The chain employs TRBV11-2 and TRBJ2-7; TRBD1 or TRBD2 may be the D gene (6 bases each). The CDR3 is 13 amino acids. The V gene lost 6 bases and the J gene lost 2 bases, with 11 bases spanning the gap. Germline V gives CDR1 SGHAT, CDR2 FQNNGV. CDR3 region: CASRLGGAYEQYF. CDR3 nucleotides: TGTGCCAGCAGGCTCGGGGGCGCCTACGAGCAGTACTTC.

The V gene is TRBV29-1, the J gene TRBJ2-7; 8 positions match TRBD2. Per germline, CDR1 SQVTM and CDR2 ANQGSEA. The CDR3 totals 14 residues. After removal of 4 bases from V and 1 base from J, the junction contained 6 bases not matched to a gene. CDR3 loop: CSVALQRESYEQYF. The CDR3 DNA follows: TGCAGCGTTGCCCTGCAGCGGGAGTCCTACGAGCAGTACTTC.

The chain couples TRBV5-1 to TRBJ2-5, with D possibly being TRBD2 (5 bases). The CDR3 covers 14 residues. Germline V gene sequence: CDR1 SGHRS, CDR2 YFSETQ. Trimming removed 3 bases from V and 5 bases from J, with 14 bases in between. The CDR3 reads CASSSDWERETQYF. CDR3 DNA sequence: TGCGCCAGCAGCTCGGACTGGGAACGGGAGACCCAGTACTTC.

The V and J genes are TRBV7-9 and TRBJ1-1; the match to TRBD1 covers 7 bases. The CDR3 has 16 residues. Germline values: CDR1 SEHNR, CDR2 FQNEAQ (reference sequence). V lost 5 bases, J lost 0 bases, and 9 bases stayed unmatched. Written as DNA, the CDR3 is TGTGCCAGCAGCCCCGGGCCGGGGACAGTGAACACTGAAGCTTTCTTT. Its translation: CASSPGPGTVNTEAFF.

This clone came up once. This chain links TRBV5-5 with TRBJ1-2; D is perhaps TRBD1 (6 bases). The V gene lost 4 bases and the J gene lost 4 bases, with 20 bases spanning the gap. The CDR3 length is 16 residues. Germline lookup yields CDR1 SGHKS and CDR2 YYEKEE (reference sequence). The CDR3 coding sequence is TGTGCCAGCAGCCGAACGTTACAGGGAAGCGGCTATGGCTACACCTTC. As protein: CASSRTLQGSGYGYTF.

The V call is TRBV5-1, the J call TRBJ1-1; the D gene is possibly TRBD1 (6 bases). Looked up from germline, CDR1 is SGHRS and CDR2 is YFSETQ. This CDR3 is 14 amino acids long. Trimming removed 0 bases at V and 6 bases at J, with 12 bases between. CDR3 residues: CASSLGTVNAEAFF. The CDR3 DNA is TGCGCCAGCAGCTTGGGGACAGTTAACGCTGAAGCTTTCTTT.

The chain joins TRBV6-5 to TRBJ2-5; TRBD1 matches 7 bases. From germline, CDR1 is MNHEY and CDR2 SVGAGI. The CDR3 is 15 amino acids. The V and J ends lost 3 bases and 2 bases, in that order; junction bases with no gene match: 6. This CDR3 is CASSYLTGSQETQYF. CDR3 coding DNA: TGTGCCAGCAGTTATCTGACAGGGTCTCAAGAGACCCAGTACTTC.

J is TRBJ1-5 and V is TRBV7-9, with D possibly being TRBD1 (5 bases). CDR3 length equals 13 residues. Trimming left V 4 bases short and J 4 bases short, with 8 bases between. Germline CDR1 SEHNR, CDR2 FQNEAQ (reference sequence). The CDR3 sequence: CASSSTENQPQHF. The CDR3 DNA reads as TGTGCCAGCAGCTCGACAGAAAATCAGCCCCAGCATTTT.

The J gene is TRBJ2-7, the V gene TRBV18; the D gene is possibly TRBD1 (6 bases). V shed 3 bases and J shed 3 bases, with 21 bases lying between them. The germline V gene encodes CDR1 KGHSH and CDR2 LQKENI. The CDR3 spans 17 residues. CDR3 in amino acids: CASSPFLGGGPIYEQYF. The CDR3, as DNA: TGTGCCAGCTCACCTTTCCTTGGGGGCGGGCCGATCTACGAGCAGTACTTC. The entire variable domain, with the rest obtained from reference TRBV18 and TRBJ2-7, is as follows: NAGVMQNPRHLVRRRGQEARLRCSPMKGHSHVYWYRQLPEEGLKFMVYLQKENIIDESGMPKERFSAEFPKEGPSILRIQQVVRGDSAAYFCASSPFLGGGPIYEQYFGPGTRLTVT.

The CDR3 protein is CAWRGGTESWYGYTF. In nucleotides, the CDR3 is TGTGCCTGGAGAGGGGGGACCGAGAGCTGGTATGGCTACACCTTC. The genes are TRBV30 and TRBJ1-2, with a possible D match to TRBD1 (6 bases). Between the trimmed V and J ends, which lost 3 bases and 5 bases, there was a span of 19 bases. Germline V CDR1 and CDR2: GTSNPN, SVGIG (reference sequence). The CDR3 runs to 15 residues.

The CDR3 is CASSLEMGPANTGELFF. As DNA, the CDR3 is TGTGCCAGCAGCTTAGAAATGGGCCCCGCGAACACCGGGGAGCTGTTTTTT. The rearrangement joins TRBV11-3 to TRBJ2-2; no clear D. Between the trimmed V and J ends, which lost 0 bases and 0 bases, there was a span of 11 bases. This CDR3 region has 17 residues. The germline gives CDR1 SGHNT, CDR2 YENEEA.

The chain uses TRBV5-1 and TRBJ2-5; D is ambiguous. Deletions cut 4 bases from V and 0 bases from J, with 10 bases between. Germline CDR1 is SGHRS and CDR2 is YFSETQ. The CDR3 length is 14 residues. The CDR3 sequence is CASSPWADQETQYF. The DNA of the CDR3 is TGCGCCAGCAGCCCATGGGCTGACCAAGAGACCCAGTACTTC.